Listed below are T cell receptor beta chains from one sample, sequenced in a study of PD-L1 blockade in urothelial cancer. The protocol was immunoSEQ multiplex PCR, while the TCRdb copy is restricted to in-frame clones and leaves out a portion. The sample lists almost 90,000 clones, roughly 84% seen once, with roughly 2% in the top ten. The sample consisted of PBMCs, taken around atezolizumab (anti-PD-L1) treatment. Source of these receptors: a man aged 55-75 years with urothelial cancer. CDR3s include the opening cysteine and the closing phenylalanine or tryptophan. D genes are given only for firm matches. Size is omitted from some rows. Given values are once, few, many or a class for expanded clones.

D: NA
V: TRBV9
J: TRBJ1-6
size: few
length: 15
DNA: TGTGCCAGCAGCGGATCCCCTGGGCAGAATTCACCCCTCCACTTT
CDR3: CASSGSPGQNSPLHF

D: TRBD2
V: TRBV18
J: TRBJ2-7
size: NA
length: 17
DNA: TGTGCCAGCTCACCACCTGCCGGGACTAGCGGGAGTCGCGAGCAGTACTTC
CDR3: CASSPPAGTSGSREQYF

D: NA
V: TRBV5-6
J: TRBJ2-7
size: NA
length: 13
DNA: TGTGCCAGCAGTTACGACCCACAGGCCGAGCAGTACTTC
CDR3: CASSYDPQAEQYF

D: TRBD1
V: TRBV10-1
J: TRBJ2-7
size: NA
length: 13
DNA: TGCGCCAGCAGTAGGGACAGGTCCTACGAGCAGTACTTC
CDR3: CASSRDRSYEQYF

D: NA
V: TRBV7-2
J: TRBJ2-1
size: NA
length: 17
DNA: TGTGCCAGCAGCCCAACCCCCGGCGTAGGGAACAGGCATGAGCAGTTCTTC
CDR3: CASSPTPGVGNRHEQFF

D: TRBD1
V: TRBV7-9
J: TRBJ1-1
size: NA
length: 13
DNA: TGTGCCAGCAGCCCCACAGGGGAAACTGAAGCTTTCTTT
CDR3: CASSPTGETEAFF

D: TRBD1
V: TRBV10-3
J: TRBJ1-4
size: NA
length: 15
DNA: TGTGCCATCAGTGAGTCGGGACAGGGAGGGGAAAAACTGTTTTTT
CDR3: CAISESGQGGEKLFF

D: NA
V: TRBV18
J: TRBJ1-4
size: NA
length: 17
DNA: TGTGCCAGCTCACCACCAAGCCGTGGGAGGACTAATGAAAAACTGTTTTTT
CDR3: CASSPPSRGRTNEKLFF

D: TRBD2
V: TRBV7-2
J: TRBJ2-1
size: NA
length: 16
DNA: TGTGCCAGCAGCTTTCGTGGGAGCGGGGGGGGGAATGAGCAGTTCTTC
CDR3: CASSFRGSGGGNEQFF

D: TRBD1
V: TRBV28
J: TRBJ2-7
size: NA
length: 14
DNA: TGTGCCAGCAGTTTACTGACAGGGAGCTACGAGCAGTACTTC
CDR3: CASSLLTGSYEQYF

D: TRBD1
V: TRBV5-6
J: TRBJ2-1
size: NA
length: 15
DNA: TGTGCCAGCAGCGGGGGACAGGGGGCCTACAATGAGCAGTTCTTC
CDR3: CASSGGQGAYNEQFF

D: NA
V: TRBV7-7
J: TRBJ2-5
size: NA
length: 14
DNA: TGTGCCAGCAGCTTAGAGGGGGTCCAAGAGACCCAGTACTTC
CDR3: CASSLEGVQETQYF

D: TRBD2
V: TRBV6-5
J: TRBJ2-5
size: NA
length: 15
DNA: TGTGCCAGCAGCCGGGCTAGCGGGGATCGGAAGACCCAGTACTTC
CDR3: CASSRASGDRKTQYF

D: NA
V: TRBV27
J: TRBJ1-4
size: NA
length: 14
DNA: TGTGCCAGCAGCCGTGGAAGGGGTGAAGAAAAACTGTTTTTT
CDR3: CASSRGRGEEKLFF

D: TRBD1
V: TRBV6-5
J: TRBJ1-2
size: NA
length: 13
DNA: TGTGCCAGCTCCGAGCAGGGGGACTATGGCTACACCTTC
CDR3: CASSEQGDYGYTF

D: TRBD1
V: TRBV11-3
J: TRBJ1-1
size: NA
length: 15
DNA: TGTGCCAGCAGCTTCCGGGGACAGAAGAACACTGAAGCTTTCTTT
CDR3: CASSFRGQKNTEAFF

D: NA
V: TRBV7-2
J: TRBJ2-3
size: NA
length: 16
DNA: TGTGCCAGCACCCAATCTCGGGCAGGAGGTGGAGATACGCAGTATTTT
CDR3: CASTQSRAGGGDTQYF